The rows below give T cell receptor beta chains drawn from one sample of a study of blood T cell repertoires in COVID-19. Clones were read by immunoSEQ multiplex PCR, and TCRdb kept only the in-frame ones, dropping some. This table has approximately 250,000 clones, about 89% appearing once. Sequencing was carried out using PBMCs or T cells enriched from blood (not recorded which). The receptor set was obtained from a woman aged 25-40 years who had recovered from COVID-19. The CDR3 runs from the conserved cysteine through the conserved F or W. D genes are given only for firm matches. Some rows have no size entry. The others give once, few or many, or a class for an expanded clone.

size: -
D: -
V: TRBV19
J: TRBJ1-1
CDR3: CASSEFGLETEAFF
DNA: TGTGCCAGTAGCGAATTCGGACTGGAGACTGAAGCTTTCTTT

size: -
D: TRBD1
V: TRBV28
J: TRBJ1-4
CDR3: CASSLRHRGAYEKLFF
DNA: TGTGCCAGCAGTTTACGCCACAGGGGGGCTTATGAAAAACTGTTTTTT

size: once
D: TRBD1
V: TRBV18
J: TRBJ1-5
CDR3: CASSLDRANQPQHF
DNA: TGTGCCAGCTCACTAGACAGGGCTAATCAGCCCCAGCATTTT

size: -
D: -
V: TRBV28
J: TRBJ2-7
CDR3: CASSSDPTPQQQYF
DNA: TGTGCCAGCAGTTCCGACCCGACTCCGCAGCAGCAGTACTTC

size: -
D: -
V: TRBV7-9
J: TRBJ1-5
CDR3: CASSFESLNQPQHF
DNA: TGTGCCAGCAGCTTTGAGAGCCTCAATCAGCCCCAGCATTTT

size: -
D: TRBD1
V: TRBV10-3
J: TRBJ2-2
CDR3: CAMTEGQGRNTGELFF
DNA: TGTGCCATGACAGAGGGACAGGGGAGAAACACCGGGGAGCTGTTTTTT

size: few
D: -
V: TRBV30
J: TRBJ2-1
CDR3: CAWSGGNLNEQFF
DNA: TGTGCCTGGAGTGGCGGGAATCTGAATGAGCAGTTCTTC

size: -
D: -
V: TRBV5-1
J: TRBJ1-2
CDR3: CASSLGSSSNYGYTF
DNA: TGCGCCAGCAGCTTGGGGAGCAGTTCTAACTATGGCTACACCTTC

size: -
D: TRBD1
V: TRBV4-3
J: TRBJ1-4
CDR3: CASSLGTGNNEKLFF
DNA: TGCGCCAGCAGCCTGGGGACAGGGAATAATGAAAAACTGTTTTTT

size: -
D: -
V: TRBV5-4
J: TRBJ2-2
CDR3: CASFKGRTNTGELFF
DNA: TGTGCCAGCTTCAAGGGGCGGACGAACACCGGGGAGCTGTTTTTT

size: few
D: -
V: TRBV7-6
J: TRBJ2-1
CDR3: CASSSQNYYNEQFF
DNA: TGTGCCAGCAGCTCCCAGAATTACTACAATGAGCAGTTCTTC

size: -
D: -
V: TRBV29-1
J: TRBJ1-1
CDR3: CSADTLGNTEAFF
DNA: TGCAGCGCCGACACCCTTGGGAACACTGAAGCTTTCTTT

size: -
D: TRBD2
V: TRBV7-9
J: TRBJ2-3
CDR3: CASSLVSASGRRDTQYF
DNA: TGTGCCAGCAGCTTAGTATCGGCTAGCGGGAGAAGAGATACGCAGTATTTT

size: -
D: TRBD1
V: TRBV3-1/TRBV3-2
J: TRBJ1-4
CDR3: CASSRNPGGGEKLFF
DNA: TGTGCCAGCAGCCGTAACCCAGGGGGCGGCGAAAAACTGTTTTTT

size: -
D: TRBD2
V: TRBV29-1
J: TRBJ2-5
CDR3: CSVEPGGQWGYQYF
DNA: TGCAGCGTTGAACCGGGGGGGCAGTGGGGATATCAGTACTTC

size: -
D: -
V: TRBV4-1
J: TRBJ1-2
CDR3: CASSQEGTKANYGYTF
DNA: TGCGCCAGCAGCCAAGAAGGGACAAAAGCTAACTATGGCTACACCTTC

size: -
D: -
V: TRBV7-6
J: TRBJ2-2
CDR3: CASSLLKPDTGELFF
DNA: TGTGCCAGCAGCTTACTAAAACCTGACACCGGGGAGCTGTTTTTT

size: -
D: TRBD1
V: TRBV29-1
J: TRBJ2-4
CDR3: CSGLRGQGNIQYF
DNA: TGCAGCGGACTAAGGGGACAGGGAAACATTCAGTACTTC

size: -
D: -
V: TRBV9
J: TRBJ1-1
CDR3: CASSGFETRGDTEAFF
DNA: TGTGCCAGCAGCGGTTTTGAGACACGGGGGGACACTGAAGCTTTCTTT

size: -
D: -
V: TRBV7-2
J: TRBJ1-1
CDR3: CASSLAAQANTEAFF
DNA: TGTGCCAGCAGCTTAGCGGCCCAGGCGAACACTGAAGCTTTCTTT

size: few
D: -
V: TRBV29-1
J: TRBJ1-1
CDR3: CSVDATGVGAFF
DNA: TGCAGCGTGGATGCAACAGGCGTCGGAGCTTTCTTT

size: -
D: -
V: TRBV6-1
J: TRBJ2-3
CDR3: CASSGQEAGTPTDTQYF
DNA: TGTGCCAGCAGTGGCCAAGAAGCGGGCACCCCTACAGATACGCAGTATTTT

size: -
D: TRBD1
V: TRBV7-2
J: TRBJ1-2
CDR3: CASSLEGTGANYGYTF
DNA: TGTGCCAGCAGCTTAGAAGGGACAGGGGCTAACTATGGCTACACCTTC

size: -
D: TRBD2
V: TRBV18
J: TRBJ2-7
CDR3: CASSPGGLAGVDDGYEQYF
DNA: TGTGCCAGCTCACCAGGGGGACTAGCGGGAGTTGACGACGGCTACGAGCAGTACTTC

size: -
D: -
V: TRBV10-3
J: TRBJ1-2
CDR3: CAATEGPGADYGYTF
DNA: TGTGCCGCCACGGAGGGGCCGGGAGCGGACTATGGCTACACCTTC

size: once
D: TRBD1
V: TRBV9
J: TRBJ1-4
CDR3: CASSVGGRGPHEKLFF
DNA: TGTGCCAGCAGCGTAGGGGGCAGGGGGCCTCATGAAAAACTGTTTTTT

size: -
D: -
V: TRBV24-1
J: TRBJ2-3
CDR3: CATSDFWASSGTDTQYF
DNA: TGTGCCACCAGTGATTTTTGGGCTAGCAGTGGCACAGATACGCAGTATTTT

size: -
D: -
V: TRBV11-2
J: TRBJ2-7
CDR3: CASSDTTSYEQYF
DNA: TGTGCCAGCTCTGACACCACATCCTACGAGCAGTACTTC

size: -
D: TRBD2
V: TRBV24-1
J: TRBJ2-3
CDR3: CATSPSAGGPPDTQYF
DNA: TGTGCCACCAGTCCGTCGGCGGGAGGGCCGCCAGATACGCAGTATTTT

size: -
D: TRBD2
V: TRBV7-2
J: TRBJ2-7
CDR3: CASSLESSGSYEQYF
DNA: TGTGCCAGCAGCTTAGAGTCTAGCGGCTCCTACGAGCAGTACTTC

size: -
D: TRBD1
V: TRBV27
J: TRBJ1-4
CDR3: CASSLKRRTGLNEKLFF
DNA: TGTGCCAGCAGTTTAAAGAGAAGGACAGGCCTTAATGAAAAACTGTTTTTT

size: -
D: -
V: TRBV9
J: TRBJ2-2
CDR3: CASRGTFNTGELFF
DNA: TGTGCCAGCAGGGGGACTTTTAACACCGGGGAGCTGTTTTTT

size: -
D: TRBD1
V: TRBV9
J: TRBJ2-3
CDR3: CASSVGTGTDTQYF
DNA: TGTGCCAGCAGCGTGGGGACAGGCACAGATACGCAGTATTTT

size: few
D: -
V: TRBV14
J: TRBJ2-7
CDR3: CASSQTNSYEQYF
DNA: TGTGCCAGCAGCCAGACTAACTCCTACGAGCAGTACTTC

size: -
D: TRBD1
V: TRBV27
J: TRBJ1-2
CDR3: CASSLLGQREGYTF
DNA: TGTGCCAGCAGTTTGTTGGGACAGAGGGAGGGCTACACCTTC

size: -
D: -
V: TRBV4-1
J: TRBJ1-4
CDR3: CASSPGGRPANEKLFF
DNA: TGCGCCAGCAGCCCCGGAGGCCGACCGGCTAATGAAAAACTGTTTTTT

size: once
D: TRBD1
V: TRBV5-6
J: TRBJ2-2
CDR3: CASSLPGTGKTTGELFF
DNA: TGTGCCAGCAGCTTGCCAGGGACAGGAAAGACCACCGGGGAGCTGTTTTTT

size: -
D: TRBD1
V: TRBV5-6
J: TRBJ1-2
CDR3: CASSVDTGENYGYTF
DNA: TGTGCCAGCAGCGTCGATACAGGGGAGAACTATGGCTACACCTTC

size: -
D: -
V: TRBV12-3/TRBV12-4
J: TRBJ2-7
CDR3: CASTFLRGEQYF
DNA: TGTGCCAGCACCTTCCTTCGGGGCGAGCAGTACTTC

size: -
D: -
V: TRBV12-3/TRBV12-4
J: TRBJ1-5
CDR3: CATRRSNQPQHF
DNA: TGTGCTACTAGACGGAGCAATCAGCCCCAGCATTTT

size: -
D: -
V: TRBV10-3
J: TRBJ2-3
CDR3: CAILDLSPGTQYF
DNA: TGTGCCATCTTGGACTTATCCCCTGGGACGCAGTATTTT

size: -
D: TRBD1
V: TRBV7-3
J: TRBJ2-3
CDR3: CASSSGQGATDTQYF
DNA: TGTGCCAGCAGCTCGGGACAGGGGGCAACAGATACGCAGTATTTT

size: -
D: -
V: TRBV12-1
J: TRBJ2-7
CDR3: CASSFPGLAAGSLAEQYF
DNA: TGTGCCAGCAGCTTTCCCGGACTAGCAGCCGGGAGTTTAGCCGAGCAGTACTTC

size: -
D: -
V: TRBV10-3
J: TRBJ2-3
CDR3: CAISEAFRPDTQYF
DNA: TGTGCCATCAGTGAAGCATTTCGCCCAGATACGCAGTATTTT

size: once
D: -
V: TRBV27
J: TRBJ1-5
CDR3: CASSYDTNQPQHF
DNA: TGTGCCAGCAGTTATGACACCAATCAGCCCCAGCATTTT

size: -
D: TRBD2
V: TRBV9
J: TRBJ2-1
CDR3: CASSGLAGGPDEQFF
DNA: TGTGCCAGCAGTGGATTAGCGGGAGGGCCGGATGAGCAGTTCTTC

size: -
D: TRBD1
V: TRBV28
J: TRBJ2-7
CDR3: CASSFPRTGISSYEQYF
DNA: TGTGCCAGCAGTTTCCCCCGGACAGGGATAAGCTCCTACGAGCAGTACTTC

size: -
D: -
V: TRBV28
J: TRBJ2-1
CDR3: CASSLARLLRNEQFF
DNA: TGTGCCAGCAGTTTAGCTAGGCTCTTACGTAATGAGCAGTTCTTC

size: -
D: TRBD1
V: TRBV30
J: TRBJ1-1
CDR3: CAWAQGDRGFTEAFF
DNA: TGTGCCTGGGCTCAAGGAGACAGGGGTTTCACTGAAGCTTTCTTT

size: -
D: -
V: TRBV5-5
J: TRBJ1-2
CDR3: CASSFRDGLFYGYTF
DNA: TGTGCCAGCAGCTTCCGGGACGGACTATTCTATGGCTACACCTTC

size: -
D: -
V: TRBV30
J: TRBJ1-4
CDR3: CAWSTSATNEKLFF
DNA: TGTGCCTGGAGTACCTCAGCAACTAATGAAAAACTGTTTTTT

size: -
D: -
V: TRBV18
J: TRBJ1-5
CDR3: CASSPSAGQPQHF
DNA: TGTGCCAGCTCACCAAGCGCGGGTCAGCCCCAGCATTTT

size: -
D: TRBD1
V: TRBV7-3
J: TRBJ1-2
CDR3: CASSLGGQKYGYTF
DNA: TGTGCCAGCAGCTTAGGGGGACAGAAGTATGGCTACACCTTC

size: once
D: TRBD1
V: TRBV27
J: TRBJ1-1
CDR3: CASSLRSGGYTEAFF
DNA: TGTGCCAGCAGTTTAAGATCAGGGGGCTACACTGAAGCTTTCTTT

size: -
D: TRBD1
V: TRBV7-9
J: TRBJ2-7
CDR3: CASSLVARTGAYEQYF
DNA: TGTGCCAGCAGCTTAGTGGCTCGGACAGGGGCCTACGAGCAGTACTTC

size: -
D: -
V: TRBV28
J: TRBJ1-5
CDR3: CASSLKQGRQPQHF
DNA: TGTGCCAGCAGTTTAAAACAGGGACGTCAGCCCCAGCATTTT

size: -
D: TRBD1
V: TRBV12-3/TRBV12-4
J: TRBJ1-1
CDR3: CASRDRVNTEAFF
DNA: TGTGCCAGCAGGGACAGGGTTAACACTGAAGCTTTCTTT